The 17 T cell receptor beta chains given below trace back to one sample, sequenced in a study of T cell changes during pregnancy in multiple sclerosis. This table comes from immunoSEQ multiplex PCR, and its TCRdb copy is limited to in-frame clones, with some not included. The table records about 59,000 clones, around 95% of them present only once. The material sequenced was CD4+ T cells from peripheral blood mononuclear cells, taken before pregnancy. The source of these receptors is a female donor with multiple sclerosis, enrolled in a pregnancy study.

Of note for this clone: Germline is not matched at one junction end, which may reflect a read error. This chain connects TRBV15 to TRBJ2-1; D ambiguous. Per germline, CDR1 LNHNV and CDR2 YYDKDF (reference sequence). The length of the CDR3 is 13 residues. The CDR3 spells CATSRDPQMGQFF. The CDR3 coding sequence is TGTGCCACCAGCCGAGATCCACAGATGGGTCAGTTCTTC.

The V and J genes are TRBV6-1 and TRBJ2-1; 12 positions agree with TRBD2. J was trimmed by 6 bases and V by 7 bases; bases with no gene match: 1. Germline-derived CDR1 and CDR2 are MNHNS and SASEGT. This CDR3 has 13 amino acids. CDR3 loop: CASKTSGGNEQFF. CDR3 DNA sequence: TGTGCCAGCAAGACTAGCGGGGGCAATGAGCAGTTCTTC.

In DNA form, the CDR3 reads TGTGCCAGCAGTGGGGCCTCGAGGGAGACCCAGTACTTC. This sequence encodes CASSGASRETQYF. The chain recombines TRBV6-5 with TRBJ2-5; possible D gene TRBD1, 5 bases. Per the germline V gene, CDR1 is MNHEY and CDR2 is SVGAGI. V lost 5 bases, J lost 5 bases, and 12 bases lay in between. The length of the CDR3 is 13 residues.

This clone appeared a few times. The chain combines TRBV28 with TRBJ2-7, with a tentative D call TRBD1 (6 bases). Germline lookup yields CDR1 MDHEN and CDR2 SYDVKM. The CDR3 is 15 amino acids. V lost 6 bases and J 3 bases, leaving 18 bases between the germline ends. Written as DNA, the CDR3 is TGTGCCAGCAGAAAAGGGCCTCCACAGGGCTACGAGCAGTACTTC. It specifies CASRKGPPQGYEQYF.

The gene calls are TRBV7-9 and TRBJ1-5; D unresolved. The CDR3 totals 15 residues. V was trimmed by 1 base and J by 0 bases, leaving 7 bases between them. Germline V gene data show CDR1 as SEHNR and CDR2 as FQNEAQ (reference sequence). The DNA for the CDR3 is TGTGCCAGCAGCTTAGGGTCAGGTAGCAATCAGCCCCAGCATTTT. Its protein is CASSLGSGSNQPQHF.

The chain couples TRBV27 to TRBJ1-1, with 9 positions matching TRBD1. The trim removed 6 bases at V and 8 bases at J, leaving 7 bases unmatched. The CDR3 totals 13 residues. The germline V gene encodes CDR1 MNHEY and CDR2 SMNVEV (reference sequence). CDR3 residues: CASRPTGGLEAFF. The CDR3 DNA reads as TGTGCCAGCAGACCTACAGGGGGCCTAGAAGCTTTCTTT.

J is TRBJ2-5 and V is TRBV5-6; TRBD2 matches 8 bases. The CDR3 consists of 16 residues. Germline CDR1 SGHDT, CDR2 YYEEEE. With V trimmed by 0 bases and J by 2 bases, 6 bases remained unmatched. The CDR3: CASSLDGGGRQETQYF. CDR3 DNA sequence: TGTGCCAGCAGCTTGGATGGCGGGGGGCGACAAGAGACCCAGTACTTC. The whole variable domain, remainder taken from reference TRBV5-6 and TRBJ2-5, is DAGVTQSPTHLIKTRGQQVTLRCSPKSGHDTVSWYQQALGQGPQFIFQYYEEEERQRGNFPDRFSGHQFPNYSSELNVNALLLGDSALYLCASSLDGGGRQETQYFGPGTRLLVL.

The chain joins TRBV5-1 to TRBJ2-3, with a possible D match to TRBD2 (6 bases). The germline V gene encodes CDR1 SGHRS and CDR2 YFSETQ. The CDR3 runs to 15 residues. The V gene lost 4 bases and the J gene lost 1 base, with 13 bases spanning the gap. The CDR3 reads CASSPRLGGTDTQYF. The CDR3 bases are TGCGCCAGCAGCCCGCGACTAGGGGGCACAGATACGCAGTATTTT.

In its sample, this clone was seen once. This chain links TRBV11-2 with TRBJ2-3; the match to TRBD2 covers 9 bases. The CDR3 is 16 residues long. Germline V gene data show CDR1 as SGHAT and CDR2 as FQNNGV. Trimming at V came to 4 bases and at J to 2 bases, leaving 7 bases not matched to a gene. CDR3 protein: CASSSRAGGNTDTQYF. The CDR3, as DNA: TGTGCCAGCAGCTCCAGGGCGGGAGGGAACACAGATACGCAGTATTTT.

The chain recombines TRBV18 with TRBJ1-1; D is uncertain. Per the germline V gene, CDR1 is KGHSH and CDR2 is LQKENI. V was clipped by 3 bases and J by 1 base, with 9 bases between them. The CDR3 covers 14 residues. The CDR3 loop reads CASSPPNGNTEAFF. The CDR3 DNA reads as TGTGCCAGCTCACCTCCTAACGGGAACACTGAAGCTTTCTTT.

The V and J genes are TRBV18 and TRBJ1-5; 10 bases agree with TRBD1. The trim removed 2 bases at V and 7 bases at J, leaving 5 bases unmatched. Germline CDR1 KGHSH, CDR2 LQKENI. The CDR3 is 15 amino acids. The CDR3 here is CASSPGTGVYQPQHF. In DNA, the CDR3 is TGTGCCAGCTCACCAGGGACAGGGGTATACCAGCCCCAGCATTTT.

This clone was detected only a few times. The chain combines TRBV11-3 with TRBJ1-2; 8 positions agree with TRBD1. Germline loops: CDR1 SGHNT, CDR2 YENEEA. The J segment lost 3 bases and the V segment lost 3 bases, leaving 9 bases of the junction unmatched. The CDR3 is 16 amino acids. This chain's CDR3 is CASSFSSRGRDYGYTF. The CDR3 region has the DNA TGTGCCAGCAGCTTCAGCTCCAGGGGGCGGGACTATGGCTACACCTTC.

V is TRBV7-2 and J is TRBJ1-2, with D possibly TRBD1 on 6 matching bases. The germline CDR1 and CDR2 sequences are SGHTA and FQGNSA. Trimming left V 1 base short and J 4 bases short, with 16 bases between. The length of the CDR3 is 16 residues. The CDR3: CASSLVPGAGSYGYTF. CDR3 DNA sequence: TGTGCCAGCAGCTTAGTACCAGGGGCAGGCAGCTATGGCTACACCTTC.

This sequence joins TRBV27 and TRBJ1-2; D gene unclear. Trimming pared 8 bases from V and 5 bases from J, leaving 15 bases between. This CDR3 has 13 amino acids. Germline CDR1 reads MNHEY; CDR2 reads SMNVEV (reference sequence). This CDR3 is CASSREGNYGYTF. CDR3 sequence (DNA): TGTGCCAGCTCCCGGGAGGGTAATTATGGCTACACCTTC.

The chain uses TRBV9 and TRBJ1-2; TRBD1 is a possible D gene (6 bases). Per the germline V gene, CDR1 is SGDLS and CDR2 is YYNGEE. This CDR3 spans 15 amino acids. The V end lost 3 bases, the J end lost 1 base, and 13 bases lay between the germline ends. CDR3 region: CASSEQGRNNYGYTF. The CDR3 nucleotides are TGTGCCAGCAGCGAACAGGGTAGGAATAACTATGGCTACACCTTC.

The rearrangement joins TRBV2 to TRBJ2-2; TRBD2 aligns across 11 bases. J was trimmed by 5 bases and V by 4 bases; bases with no gene match: 6. There are 16 residues in the CDR3. Germline CDR1 and CDR2: SNHLY and FYNNEI. CDR3 coding DNA: TGTGCCAGCAGTGCTACTAGCGGGAGATCAACCGGGGAGCTGTTTTTT. It yields the protein CASSATSGRSTGELFF.

The gene calls are TRBV6-1 and TRBJ2-7; the match to TRBD1 covers 7 bases. Germline V gives CDR1 MNHNS, CDR2 SASEGT. The trim removed 3 bases at V and 10 bases at J, leaving 6 bases unmatched. The CDR3 extends over 12 amino acids. The CDR3 DNA is TGTGCCAGCAGTGAGTCAAAGGGGGCCCAGTACTTC. This gives the protein CASSESKGAQYF.